This record covers a single T cell receptor beta chain. The antigen is unknown. As the template, RNA transcripts were used to amplify TCR beta CDR3 regions. First-round RT-PCR with HTBI primers preceded a second-round multiplex PCR. TCRdb independently ran MiXCR on the multiplex PCR reads; one entry per CDR3 protein. The repertoire consists of around 600,000 distinct CDR3 sequences, with more than 40% occurring once and the leading ten covering 3% to 4%. Under 3 months in duration, the ophthalmopathy in affected donors had moderate-to-severe activity, CAS ≥3 and NOSPECS ≥4. This sample is drawn from a study of Graves' ophthalmopathy and Graves' hyperthyroidism. Study conclusions and caveats: Most thyroid clonotypes with frequency above 0.001 were detected in blood too.

The sample comprised peripheral blood. The receptor was derived from an adult man with Graves' ophthalmopathy.

DNA of the CDR3: TGTGCCAGCAGTGAAGGGCCGGACTACCAAGAGACCCAGTACTTC. Its translation: CASSEGPDYQETQYF. The chain combines TRBV6-6 with TRBJ2-5; TRBD2 might be the D (5 bases). The CDR3 consists of 15 residues. Germline V gives CDR1 MNHNY, CDR2 SVGAGI (reference sequence). V lost 5 bases and J 0 bases, leaving 13 bases between the germline ends.